A selection of T cell receptor beta chains follows, all from one sample in a study of shared clonotypes between healthy human individuals. Profiling relied on immunoSEQ multiplex PCR, and the TCRdb table lists in-frame clones only, not all of them. The sample contains about 2.3 million clones, roughly 92% of which appear only once. Input material: naive CD4+ T cells from PBMCs. These receptors were collected from a man aged 18 to 30 in good health. Some clones in this sample may be carry-over from other donors' samples. The CDR3 runs from the conserved cysteine through the conserved F or W. Each record gives: CDR3 DNA, CDR3 protein, clone size, V gene, J gene, D gene. A D gene is named only where the DNA matches it firmly. Only some rows state a clone size, as once, few, many or a class for expanded clones.

DNA: TGTGCCAGCAGCTCCGGACAGGGGGGTTTCTACGAGCAGTACTTC
CDR3: CASSSGQGGFYEQYF
size: .
V: TRBV11-2
J: TRBJ2-7
D: TRBD1

DNA: TGCGCCAGCAGCCAGGGCCTCGCGGGACAAGAGACCCAGTACTTC
CDR3: CASSQGLAGQETQYF
size: once
V: TRBV4-1
J: TRBJ2-5
D: .

DNA: TGTGCCAGCAGTGAAATCCCCTACGAGCAGTACTTC
CDR3: CASSEIPYEQYF
size: .
V: TRBV28
J: TRBJ2-7
D: .

DNA: TGTGCCTGGAGTACGTACAATGAGCAGTTCTTC
CDR3: CAWSTYNEQFF
size: .
V: TRBV30
J: TRBJ2-1
D: .

DNA: TGTGCCAGCAGGGAGGGACAGTCCCCTTATGGCTACACCTTC
CDR3: CASREGQSPYGYTF
size: once
V: TRBV6-1
J: TRBJ1-2
D: TRBD1

DNA: TGTGCCAGCAGCGTAGTGGGCAGGGGTGCCGGGGAGCTGTTTTTT
CDR3: CASSVVGRGAGELFF
size: .
V: TRBV9
J: TRBJ2-2
D: .

DNA: TGTGCCAGCAGCGCCCGGACACAGGGGGAAAACTATGGCTACACCTTC
CDR3: CASSARTQGENYGYTF
size: .
V: TRBV9
J: TRBJ1-2
D: TRBD1

DNA: TGTGCCAGCAGCGGAGGGACTAGCACAGATACGCAGTATTTT
CDR3: CASSGGTSTDTQYF
size: .
V: TRBV5-6
J: TRBJ2-3
D: .

DNA: TGCGCCAGCAGGCGGGACAGGGCCCCCTACGAGCAGTACTTC
CDR3: CASRRDRAPYEQYF
size: .
V: TRBV5-1
J: TRBJ2-7
D: TRBD1

DNA: TGTGCCAGCAGCTTATTTTCAGGGGGATCCTACAATGAGCAGTTCTTC
CDR3: CASSLFSGGSYNEQFF
size: .
V: TRBV7-3
J: TRBJ2-1
D: TRBD1

DNA: TGTGCCAGCAGTAACGGACAGGGAAGTGATGGCTACACCTTC
CDR3: CASSNGQGSDGYTF
size: .
V: TRBV6-4
J: TRBJ1-2
D: TRBD1

DNA: TGTGCCAGCAGTTACTCGGACTCTGGAAACACCATATATTTT
CDR3: CASSYSDSGNTIYF
size: .
V: TRBV6-5
J: TRBJ1-3
D: .

DNA: TGCGCCAGCAGCGCGCAGGTTCCGAACACTGAAGCTTTCTTT
CDR3: CASSAQVPNTEAFF
size: .
V: TRBV5-1
J: TRBJ1-1
D: .

DNA: TGCGCCAGCAGCCAACCTACTAGGGGGATTAATGAAAAACTGTTTTTT
CDR3: CASSQPTRGINEKLFF
size: .
V: TRBV4-1
J: TRBJ1-4
D: .

DNA: TGCGCCAGCAGCCCTCAATCCTCTACTAGCGGGAGACGAGAGACCCAGTACTTC
CDR3: CASSPQSSTSGRRETQYF
size: .
V: TRBV5-1
J: TRBJ2-5
D: TRBD2

DNA: TGCAGTGCTAGAGGCTGGGAGACCCAGTACTTC
CDR3: CSARGWETQYF
size: .
V: TRBV20-1
J: TRBJ2-5
D: .

DNA: TGTGCCAGCAGCTTCAGTCTGGCAGATACGCAGTATTTT
CDR3: CASSFSLADTQYF
size: .
V: TRBV7-6
J: TRBJ2-3
D: .

DNA: TGTGCCAGCAGCTTAGGGGGCCACTATGAGAAACTGTTTTTT
CDR3: CASSLGGHYEKLFF
size: .
V: TRBV11-2
J: TRBJ1-4
D: .

DNA: TGCGCCAGCAGCTTGGAGACAGGGGTTCGGGTCGGCTACACCTTC
CDR3: CASSLETGVRVGYTF
size: once
V: TRBV5-1
J: TRBJ1-2
D: TRBD1

DNA: TGCGCCAGCAGCTTGGCCCCTACAGATACGCAGTATTTT
CDR3: CASSLAPTDTQYF
size: .
V: TRBV5-1
J: TRBJ2-3
D: .

DNA: TGTGCCAGTAGTCAAAATCAGCCCCAGCATTTT
CDR3: CASSQNQPQHF
size: .
V: TRBV19
J: TRBJ1-5
D: .

DNA: TGCGCCAGCAGCCCCAAGAGCTCTGGAAACACCATATATTTT
CDR3: CASSPKSSGNTIYF
size: .
V: TRBV5-1
J: TRBJ1-3
D: .

DNA: TGTGCCAGCAGCAAAGGACTAGCGGGGAACACCGGGGAGCTGTTTTTT
CDR3: CASSKGLAGNTGELFF
size: .
V: TRBV9
J: TRBJ2-2
D: TRBD2

DNA: TGTGCCAGCAGCCAGGTGCAGGCTAATTCACCCCTCCACTTT
CDR3: CASSQVQANSPLHF
size: .
V: TRBV4-2
J: TRBJ1-6
D: .

DNA: TGCGCCAGCAGCCACAGTCGGGAAGAGACCCAGTACTTC
CDR3: CASSHSREETQYF
size: .
V: TRBV4-3
J: TRBJ2-5
D: .

DNA: TGTGCCAGCGGCAGTTACGAGCAGTACTTC
CDR3: CASGSYEQYF
size: .
V: TRBV28
J: TRBJ2-7
D: .

DNA: TGTGCCAGTAGTAACCGGGGTGCTAATGAAAAACTGTTTTTT
CDR3: CASSNRGANEKLFF
size: .
V: TRBV19
J: TRBJ1-4
D: .

DNA: TGTGCCAGCAGTTTCAGGACGATTAATGAAAAACTGTTTTTT
CDR3: CASSFRTINEKLFF
size: once
V: TRBV28
J: TRBJ1-4
D: .

DNA: TGTGCCAGCAGCTCCTTGGAGGGGGCAGGAAGCTACGAGCAGTACTTC
CDR3: CASSSLEGAGSYEQYF
size: .
V: TRBV25-1
J: TRBJ2-7
D: .

DNA: TGCGCCAGCAGCCCCATGGCAGGTAACAGGGCCTACGAGCAGTACTTC
CDR3: CASSPMAGNRAYEQYF
size: .
V: TRBV4-3
J: TRBJ2-7
D: .

DNA: TGTGCCAGCAGTGACTCGGGCACTCGTAACACCGGGGAGCTGTTTTTT
CDR3: CASSDSGTRNTGELFF
size: .
V: TRBV6-4
J: TRBJ2-2
D: .

DNA: TGCGCCAGCAGCCGGGCCGCACCTCTAGACGAGCAGTACTTC
CDR3: CASSRAAPLDEQYF
size: .
V: TRBV4-1
J: TRBJ2-7
D: .

DNA: TGTGCCAGCAGTTTCGGGGACAGACCCTCCTACGAGCAGTACTTC
CDR3: CASSFGDRPSYEQYF
size: .
V: TRBV27
J: TRBJ2-7
D: TRBD1

DNA: TGTGCCAGCAGCTCCCCGGTTAGGGATACGCAGTATTTT
CDR3: CASSSPVRDTQYF
size: .
V: TRBV7-2
J: TRBJ2-3
D: .

DNA: TGTGCCAGCAGCCAGGGACTAGCGGGGACGGACTCCTACAATGAGCAGTTCTTC
CDR3: CASSQGLAGTDSYNEQFF
size: .
V: TRBV9
J: TRBJ2-1
D: TRBD2

DNA: TGTGCCAGCAGCAACTCGGAGGGGCGCTGGGGTCAGCCCCAGCATTTT
CDR3: CASSNSEGRWGQPQHF
size: .
V: TRBV7-2
J: TRBJ1-5
D: .

DNA: TGTGCCAGCACGGGACTAGCGGGAGACGCAGGTTCGGATGAGCAGTTCTTC
CDR3: CASTGLAGDAGSDEQFF
size: .
V: TRBV27
J: TRBJ2-1
D: TRBD2

DNA: TGTGCCTGGAGTGTACTAGGGACGGTCTCCTACGAGCAGTACTTC
CDR3: CAWSVLGTVSYEQYF
size: .
V: TRBV30
J: TRBJ2-7
D: .

DNA: TGCAGCGTTTCAGGGGGGAATAGTGGAAACACCATATATTTT
CDR3: CSVSGGNSGNTIYF
size: .
V: TRBV29-1
J: TRBJ1-3
D: TRBD1

DNA: TGTGCCAGCAGCCGGGGGGCTAGCGTGGAGTCGGGGGAGCTGTTTTTT
CDR3: CASSRGASVESGELFF
size: .
V: TRBV7-6
J: TRBJ2-2
D: .

DNA: TGTGCCAGCAGCTTAGGGGCAGGGGACACCAATCAGCCCCAGCATTTT
CDR3: CASSLGAGDTNQPQHF
size: .
V: TRBV7-9
J: TRBJ1-5
D: .

DNA: TGTGCCAGCAGCAAAAGGAGTGAGGGGGACACTGAAGCTTTCTTT
CDR3: CASSKRSEGDTEAFF
size: .
V: TRBV21-1
J: TRBJ1-1
D: .

DNA: TGTGCCAGCAGTTTTTCCGGGACTAGCGGGGTTGTCGGGACCCAGTACTTC
CDR3: CASSFSGTSGVVGTQYF
size: .
V: TRBV27
J: TRBJ2-5
D: TRBD2

DNA: TGTGCCAGCAGTTTATCAGAGGGACAGGGTTCCGGGTTCCACGAGCAGTACTTC
CDR3: CASSLSEGQGSGFHEQYF
size: .
V: TRBV28
J: TRBJ2-7
D: TRBD1

DNA: TGCGCCAGCAGCCAACAAGGGGGGACATACGAGCAGTACTTC
CDR3: CASSQQGGTYEQYF
size: .
V: TRBV4-1
J: TRBJ2-7
D: .

DNA: TGCGCCAGCAGACCCGACCTATCCACTCAGTTCTTC
CDR3: CASRPDLSTQFF
size: .
V: TRBV5-1
J: TRBJ2-1
D: .

DNA: TGTGCCAGCAGTCCCGGGGACAGGGCAAGCAATCAGCCCCAGCATTTT
CDR3: CASSPGDRASNQPQHF
size: .
V: TRBV28
J: TRBJ1-5
D: TRBD1

DNA: TGTGCCAGCAGCCAACTGGGACAGGGGACGAGTGGGGCCAACGTCCTGACTTTC
CDR3: CASSQLGQGTSGANVLTF
size: .
V: TRBV4-2
J: TRBJ2-6
D: TRBD1